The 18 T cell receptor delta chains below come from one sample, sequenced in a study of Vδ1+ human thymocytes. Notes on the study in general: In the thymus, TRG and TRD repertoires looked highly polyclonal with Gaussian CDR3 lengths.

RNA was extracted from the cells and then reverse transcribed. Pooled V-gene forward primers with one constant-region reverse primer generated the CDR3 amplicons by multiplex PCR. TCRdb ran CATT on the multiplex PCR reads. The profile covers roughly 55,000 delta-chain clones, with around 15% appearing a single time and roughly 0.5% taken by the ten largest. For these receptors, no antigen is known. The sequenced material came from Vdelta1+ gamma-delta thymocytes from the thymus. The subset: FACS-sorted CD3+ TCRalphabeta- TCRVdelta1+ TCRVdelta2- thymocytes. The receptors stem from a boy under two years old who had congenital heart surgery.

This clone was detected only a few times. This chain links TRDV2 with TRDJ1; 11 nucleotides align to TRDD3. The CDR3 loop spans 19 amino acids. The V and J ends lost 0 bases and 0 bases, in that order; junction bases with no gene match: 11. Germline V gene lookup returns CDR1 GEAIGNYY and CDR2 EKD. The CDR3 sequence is CACDTGPYWGIGYTDKLIF. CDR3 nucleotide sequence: TGTGCCTGTGACACCGGCCCATACTGGGGGATAGGGTACACCGATAAACTCATCTTT.

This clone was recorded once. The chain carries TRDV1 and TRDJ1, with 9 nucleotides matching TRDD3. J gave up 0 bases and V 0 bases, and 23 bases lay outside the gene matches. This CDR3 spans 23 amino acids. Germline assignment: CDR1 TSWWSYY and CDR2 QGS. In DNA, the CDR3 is TGTGCTCTTGGGGAACTCGGCAGCCTTCCTGCCGGATGGGGGATAGTCTACACCGATAAACTCATCTTT. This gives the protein CALGELGSLPAGWGIVYTDKLIF.

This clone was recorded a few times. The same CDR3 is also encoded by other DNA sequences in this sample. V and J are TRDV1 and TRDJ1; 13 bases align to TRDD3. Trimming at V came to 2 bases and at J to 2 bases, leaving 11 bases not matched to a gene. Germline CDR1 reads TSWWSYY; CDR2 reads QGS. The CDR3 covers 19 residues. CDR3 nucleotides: TGTGCTCTTGGGGAAAATGTCCCTACTGGGGGATACGGGACCGATAAACTCATCTTT. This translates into CALGENVPTGGYGTDKLIF.

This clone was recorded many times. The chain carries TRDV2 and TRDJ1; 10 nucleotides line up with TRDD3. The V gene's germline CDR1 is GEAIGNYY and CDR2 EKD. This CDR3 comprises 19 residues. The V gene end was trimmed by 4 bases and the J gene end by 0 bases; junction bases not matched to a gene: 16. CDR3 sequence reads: CACESNLWTGGFNTDKLIF. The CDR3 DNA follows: TGTGCCTGTGAGAGTAATTTATGGACTGGGGGATTCAACACCGATAAACTCATCTTT.

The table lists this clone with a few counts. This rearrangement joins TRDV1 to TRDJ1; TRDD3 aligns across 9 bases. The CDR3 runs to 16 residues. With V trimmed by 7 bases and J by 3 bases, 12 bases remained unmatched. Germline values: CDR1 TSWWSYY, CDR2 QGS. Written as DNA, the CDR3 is TGTGCTCTTGTGGGACAGGGTGGGGGATATTCCGATAAACTCATCTTT. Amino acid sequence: CALVGQGGGYSDKLIF.

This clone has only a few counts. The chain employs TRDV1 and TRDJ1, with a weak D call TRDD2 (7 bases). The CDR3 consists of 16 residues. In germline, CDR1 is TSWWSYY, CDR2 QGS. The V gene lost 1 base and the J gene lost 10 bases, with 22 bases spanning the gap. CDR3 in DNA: TGTGCTCTTGGGGAACCCTTCCCTTCCTTCACTGGGAGACTCATCTTT. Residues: CALGEPFPSFTGRLIF.

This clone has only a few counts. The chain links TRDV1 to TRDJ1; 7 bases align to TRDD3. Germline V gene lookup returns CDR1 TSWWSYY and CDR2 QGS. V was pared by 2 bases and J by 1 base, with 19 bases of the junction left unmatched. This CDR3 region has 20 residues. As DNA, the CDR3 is TGTGCTCTTGGGGAATCACCTACGACTGGGGATAGGGGTTTCACCGATAAACTCATCTTT. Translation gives CALGESPTTGDRGFTDKLIF.

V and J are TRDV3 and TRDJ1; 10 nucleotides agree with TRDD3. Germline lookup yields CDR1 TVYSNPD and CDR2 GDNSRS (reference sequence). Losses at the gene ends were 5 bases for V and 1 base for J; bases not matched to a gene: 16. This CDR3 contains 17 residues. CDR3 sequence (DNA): TGTGCCCAACTTCTGGGAACGGGGGATACGCTCACCGATAAACTCATCTTT. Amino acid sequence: CAQLLGTGDTLTDKLIF. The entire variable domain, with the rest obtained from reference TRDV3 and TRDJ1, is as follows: CDKVTQSSPDQTVASGSEVVLLCTYDTVYSNPDLFWYRIRPDYSFQFVFYGDNSRSEGADFTQGRFSVKHILTQKAFHLVISPVRTEDSATYYCAQLLGTGDTLTDKLIFGKGTRVTVEP.

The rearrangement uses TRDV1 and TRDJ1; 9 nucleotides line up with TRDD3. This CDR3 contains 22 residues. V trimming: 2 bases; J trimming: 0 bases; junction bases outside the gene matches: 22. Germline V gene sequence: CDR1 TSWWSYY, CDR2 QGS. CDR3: CALGESGAYGLGDLVDTDKLIF. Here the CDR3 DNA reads TGTGCTCTTGGGGAATCGGGGGCTTACGGCCTGGGGGATTTGGTTGACACCGATAAACTCATCTTT.

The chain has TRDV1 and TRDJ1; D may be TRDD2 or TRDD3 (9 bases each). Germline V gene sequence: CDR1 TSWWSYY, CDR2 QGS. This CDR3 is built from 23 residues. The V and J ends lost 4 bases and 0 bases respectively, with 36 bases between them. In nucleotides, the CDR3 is TGTGCTCTTGGGGTTCCGACCCTGGCCTTCCTACTTGGGGATACGGCGTACACCGATAAACTCATCTTT. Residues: CALGVPTLAFLLGDTAYTDKLIF.

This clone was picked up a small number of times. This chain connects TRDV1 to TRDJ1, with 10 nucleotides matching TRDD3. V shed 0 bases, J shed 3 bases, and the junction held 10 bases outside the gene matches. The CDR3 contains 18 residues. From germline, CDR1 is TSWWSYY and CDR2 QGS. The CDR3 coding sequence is TGTGCTCTTGGGGAACTTTCCCGGGGGATACGTTTCCCCGATAAACTCATCTTT. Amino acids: CALGELSRGIRFPDKLIF.

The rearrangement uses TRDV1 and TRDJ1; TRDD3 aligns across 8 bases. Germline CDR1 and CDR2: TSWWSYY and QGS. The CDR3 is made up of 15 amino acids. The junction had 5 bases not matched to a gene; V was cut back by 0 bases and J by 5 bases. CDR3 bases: TGTGCTCTTGGGGAACTTCCTGGGGGACTTGATAAACTCATCTTT. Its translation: CALGELPGGLDKLIF.

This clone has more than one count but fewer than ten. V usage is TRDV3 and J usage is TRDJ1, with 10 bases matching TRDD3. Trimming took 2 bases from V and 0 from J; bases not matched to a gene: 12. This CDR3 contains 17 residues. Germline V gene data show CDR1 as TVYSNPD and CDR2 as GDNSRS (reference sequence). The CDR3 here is CAFFLRGIRSYTDKLIF. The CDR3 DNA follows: TGTGCCTTTTTCCTAAGGGGGATACGCTCATACACCGATAAACTCATCTTT.

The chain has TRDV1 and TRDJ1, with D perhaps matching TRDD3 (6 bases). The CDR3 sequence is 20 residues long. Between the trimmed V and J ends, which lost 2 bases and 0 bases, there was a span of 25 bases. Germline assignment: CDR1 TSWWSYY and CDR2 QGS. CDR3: CALGEVPSFLGFPYTDKLIF. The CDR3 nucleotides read TGTGCTCTTGGGGAAGTCCCCTCTTTCCTGGGGTTTCCGTACACCGATAAACTCATCTTT.

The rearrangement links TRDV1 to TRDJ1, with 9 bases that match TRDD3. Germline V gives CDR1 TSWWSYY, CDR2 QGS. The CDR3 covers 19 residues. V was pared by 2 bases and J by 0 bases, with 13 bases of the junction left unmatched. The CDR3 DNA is TGTGCTCTTGGGGAATCCCCAGAAGGGTCTGGGGGATACACCGATAAACTCATCTTT. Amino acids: CALGESPEGSGGYTDKLIF.

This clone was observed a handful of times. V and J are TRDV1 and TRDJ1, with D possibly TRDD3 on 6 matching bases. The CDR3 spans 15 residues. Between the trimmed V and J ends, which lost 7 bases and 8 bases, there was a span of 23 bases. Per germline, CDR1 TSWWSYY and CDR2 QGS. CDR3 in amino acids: CALETEARYAGKLIF. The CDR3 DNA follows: TGTGCTCTTGAAACCGAAGCTAGATACGCGGGGAAACTCATCTTT.

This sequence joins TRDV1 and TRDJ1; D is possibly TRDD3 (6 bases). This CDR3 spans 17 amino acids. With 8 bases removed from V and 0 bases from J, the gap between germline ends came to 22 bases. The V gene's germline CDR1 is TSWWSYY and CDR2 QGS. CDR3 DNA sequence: TGTGCTCTTAAAGGGGGGCTGGGGTTTCGGTACACCGATAAACTCATCTTT. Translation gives CALKGGLGFRYTDKLIF.

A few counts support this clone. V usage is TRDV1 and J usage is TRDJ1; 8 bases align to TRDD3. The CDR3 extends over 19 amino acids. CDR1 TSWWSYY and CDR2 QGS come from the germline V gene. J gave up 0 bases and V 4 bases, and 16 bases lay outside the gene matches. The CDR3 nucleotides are TGTGCTCTTGGGGTTCTTCCCCAACTGGGGGCCCGGTACACCGATAAACTCATCTTT. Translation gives CALGVLPQLGARYTDKLIF.